These 21 T cell receptor beta chains were all obtained from the same sample, sequenced in a study of T-cell reconstitution after alpha-beta-depleted transplantation in children. For TCRbeta, the library was prepared with unique molecular identifiers. From the PCR reads, TCRdb called clonotypes with MiXCR, one entry per CDR3 protein. The data contain about 980,000 distinct CDR3 sequences, about 29% of them singletons. The material was PBMCs, mostly from graft donor cells, obtained 360 days after TCRalphabeta/CD19-depleted stem cell transplant. The source is a boy under two years old who had a stem cell transplant for SCID, so the T cells may come from the graft donor.

This clonotype has just a few counts. This rearrangement joins TRBV5-1 to TRBJ2-3, with D possibly TRBD1 on 5 matching bases. The CDR3 extends over 14 amino acids. V dropped 0 bases and J dropped 5 bases, with 10 bases sitting between them. From germline, CDR1 is SGHRS and CDR2 YFSETQ. CDR3 region: CASSLATTEDTQYF. The CDR3 DNA sequence: TGCGCCAGCAGCTTGGCCACGACAGAAGATACGCAGTATTTT.

The V gene is TRBV24-1, the J gene TRBJ2-5; D is possibly TRBD1 (5 bases). Trimming left V 3 bases short and J 5 bases short, with 12 bases between. This CDR3 has 14 residues. CDR1 is KGHDR and CDR2 is SFDVKD in the germline V gene. The CDR3 loop reads CATSDGAQKETQYF. The CDR3 DNA reads TGTGCCACCAGTGATGGGGCCCAGAAGGAGACCCAGTACTTC.

This clonotype has just one count. This chain uses TRBV6-5 with TRBJ1-5; possibly TRBD1 for D (5 bases). The V gene lost 3 bases and the J gene lost 0 bases, with 12 bases spanning the gap. The CDR3 is 16 residues long. Germline V gene data show CDR1 as MNHEY and CDR2 as SVGAGI. This CDR3 is CASSYGAAYSNQPQHF. The DNA for the CDR3 is TGTGCCAGCAGTTATGGGGCAGCTTATAGCAATCAGCCCCAGCATTTT.

The sample holds a few counts of this clonotype. The chain has TRBV29-1 and TRBJ1-1, with D maybe TRBD1 (5 bases). In germline, CDR1 is SQVTM, CDR2 ANQGSEA. CDR3 length equals 11 residues. V was clipped by 4 bases and J by 7 bases, with 10 bases between them. The CDR3 here is CSVAGQGEAFF. The CDR3 DNA reads TGCAGCGTTGCGGGGCAAGGTGAAGCTTTCTTT.

This clonotype was seen a few times. The J gene is TRBJ1-1, the V gene TRBV5-1; possible D gene TRBD1, 5 bases. The CDR3 runs 14 residues. V was pared by 4 bases and J by 4 bases, with 14 bases between. CDR1 is SGHRS and CDR2 is YFSETQ in the germline V gene. This CDR3 reads CASSDRRGATEAFF. The CDR3 nucleotides read TGCGCCAGCAGCGACCGACGCGGGGCCACTGAAGCTTTCTTT.

This chain joins TRBV25-1 and TRBJ2-5; D perhaps matches TRBD2 (5 bases). The CDR3 sequence is 14 residues long. Trimming left V 1 base short and J 0 bases short, with 6 bases between. Germline V gene sequence: CDR1 MGHDK, CDR2 SYGVNS. As DNA, the CDR3 is TGTGCCAGCAGTGAATCGACTAACCAAGAGACCCAGTACTTC. It translates to CASSESTNQETQYF.

The J gene is TRBJ1-5, the V gene TRBV15; perhaps TRBD1 as D (6 bases). The CDR3 has 15 residues. The germline V gene has CDR1 LNHNV and CDR2 YYDKDF (reference sequence). V was cut by 1 base and J by 7 bases, with 14 bases left in between. For the CDR3, the DNA is TGTGCCACCAGCAGAGTGCGGCAGGGACACCAGCCCCAGCATTTT. Its protein is CATSRVRQGHQPQHF.

The chain is built from TRBV4-2 and TRBJ2-5; 9 nucleotides match TRBD2. Losses at the gene ends were 2 bases for V and 5 bases for J; bases not matched to a gene: 15. From germline, CDR1 is LGHNA and CDR2 YNFKEQ. The CDR3 extends over 18 amino acids. The DNA of the CDR3 is TGTGCCAGCAGCCAACCCAATTTCGGCGGGGGGGCCCTGGAGACCCAGTACTTC. Translated, it gives CASSQPNFGGGALETQYF.

This clonotype turned up a few times. The genes are TRBV4-1 and TRBJ2-3, with TRBD2 matching 9 bases. The V gene's germline CDR1 is MGHRA and CDR2 YSYEKL. J lost 4 bases, V lost 0 bases, and 5 bases had no gene match. CDR3 length: 16 residues. Written as DNA, the CDR3 is TGCGCCAGCAGCCAAGAGGAGCTAGCGGGGCCAGATACGCAGTATTTT. As protein: CASSQEELAGPDTQYF.

The J gene is TRBJ1-1, the V gene TRBV7-9; D may be TRBD1 (5 bases). V shed 7 bases and J shed 0 bases, with 15 bases lying between them. The CDR3 covers 15 residues. Germline loops: CDR1 SEHNR, CDR2 FQNEAQ (reference sequence). The CDR3: CASIPRGRLNTEAFF. CDR3 in DNA: TGTGCCAGCATCCCCCGGGGACGGTTGAACACTGAAGCTTTCTTT.

This chain joins TRBV10-3 and TRBJ2-1; 13 bases align to TRBD2. The CDR3 is 15 amino acids. After removal of 6 bases from V and 8 bases from J, the junction contained 7 bases not matched to a gene. CDR1 and CDR2 from the germline V gene are ENHRY and SYGVKD. The CDR3 bases are TGTGCCATCAGAACCACTAGCGGGGGGGCACATGAGCAGTTCTTC. Translated: CAIRTTSGGAHEQFF.

This clonotype was observed a few times. This rearrangement joins TRBV10-3 to TRBJ2-3, with 12 bases aligning to TRBD2. The length of the CDR3 is 15 residues. Germline trimming cut 10 bases from V and 2 bases from J; bases unmatched to any gene: 7. Germline CDR1 reads ENHRY; CDR2 reads SYGVKD. CDR3 protein: CATATSGGNTDTQYF. In nucleotides, the CDR3 is TGTGCCACGGCGACTAGCGGGGGCAACACAGATACGCAGTATTTT.

This clonotype was seen a handful of times. In DNA, the CDR3 is TGTGCCACCCGAAGGGGACAGACTAACTATGGCTACACCTTC. Protein sequence: CATRRGQTNYGYTF. The chain recombines TRBV12-3 or TRBV12-4 with TRBJ1-2; 7 bases match TRBD1. This CDR3 is 14 amino acids long. With 10 bases clipped from V and 0 bases from J, the junction kept 8 bases outside the gene matches.

The chain joins TRBV5-6 to TRBJ2-5; D is tentatively TRBD1 or TRBD2 (5 bases each). This CDR3 has 13 amino acids. V gave up 2 bases and J gave up 7 bases, with 12 bases separating them. Germline CDR1 and CDR2: SGHDT and YYEEEE. The CDR3 protein is CASSFEGYVTQYF. For the CDR3, the DNA is TGTGCCAGCAGCTTCGAGGGGTACGTGACCCAGTACTTC. Looking up the rest from reference TRBV5-6 and TRBJ2-5 gives the full variable domain: DAGVTQSPTHLIKTRGQQVTLRCSPKSGHDTVSWYQQALGQGPQFIFQYYEEEERQRGNFPDRFSGHQFPNYSSELNVNALLLGDSALYLCASSFEGYVTQYFGPGTRLLVL.

The rearrangement joins TRBV20-1 to TRBJ2-1; 11 positions match TRBD2. CDR3 length equals 17 residues. The germline V gene has CDR1 DFQATT and CDR2 SNEGSKA (reference sequence). The ends lost 3 bases at V and 5 bases at J; junction bases unmatched: 12. DNA for the CDR3: TGCAGTGCTAGCGACCCCCTAGCGGGGGGCGAGAACAATGAGCAGTTCTTC. Amino acid sequence: CSASDPLAGGENNEQFF.

The chain is built from TRBV18 and TRBJ2-1; a weak D match, TRBD1 (6 bases). The V end lost 6 bases, the J end lost 5 bases, and 14 bases lay between the germline ends. The V gene's germline CDR1 is KGHSH and CDR2 LQKENI. The CDR3 is made up of 14 amino acids. Here the CDR3 reads CASSLNRVDNEQFF. CDR3 nucleotide sequence: TGTGCCAGCTCCCTTAACAGGGTTGACAATGAGCAGTTCTTC. Drawing the rest from reference TRBV18 and TRBJ2-1, the complete variable domain is NAGVMQNPRHLVRRRGQEARLRCSPMKGHSHVYWYRQLPEEGLKFMVYLQKENIIDESGMPKERFSAEFPKEGPSILRIQQVVRGDSAAYFCASSLNRVDNEQFFGPGTRLTVL.

This clonotype was counted between two and nine times. This chain joins TRBV6-1 and TRBJ2-2; D call uncertain. V was shortened by 5 bases and J by 4 bases, with 8 bases between the two germline ends. The germline CDR1 and CDR2 sequences are MNHNS and SASEGT. CDR3 length equals 13 residues. CDR3 protein: CASSPIPTGELFF. In nucleotides, the CDR3 is TGTGCCAGCAGTCCTATTCCCACCGGGGAGCTGTTTTTT.

This clonotype appeared a few times. The chain has TRBV5-1 and TRBJ2-5; D is perhaps TRBD1 (7 bases). Germline V CDR1 and CDR2: SGHRS, YFSETQ. The CDR3 sequence is 14 residues long. Trimming shortened V by 4 bases and J by 5 bases, and 15 bases separated the two germline ends. CDR3 bases: TGCGCCAGCAGCCGACAGGGCGGGATGGAGACCCAGTACTTC. As protein: CASSRQGGMETQYF.

This clonotype has a count of ten or more. This chain links TRBV12-3 or TRBV12-4 with TRBJ2-7, with D hard to call. V was trimmed by 3 bases and J by 4 bases, leaving 16 bases between them. The CDR3 consists of 15 residues. CDR3 residues: CASSFLSKGRYEQYF. CDR3 nucleotide sequence: TGTGCCAGCAGTTTTCTTTCCAAGGGCCGTTACGAGCAGTACTTC.

Details on this clonotype: No conserved phenylalanine or tryptophan is present at the end of the CDR3, so a read error is the likely explanation. The chain uses TRBV5-1 and TRBJ2-1; 11 nucleotides line up with TRBD2. The V and J ends lost 4 bases and 2 bases, in that order; junction bases with no gene match: 5. CDR3 size: 16 residues. Germline V CDR1 and CDR2: SGHRS, YFSETQ. The CDR3 here is CASSRPSGGTYNEQFL. In DNA form, the CDR3 reads TGCGCCAGCAGCAGACCTAGCGGGGGGACCTACAATGAGCAGTTCCTC.

This clonotype was seen a few times. V and J are TRBV4-1 and TRBJ2-7; 8 nucleotides line up with TRBD1. Germline V gene data show CDR1 as MGHRA and CDR2 as YSYEKL. V trimming: 4 bases; J trimming: 4 bases; junction bases outside the gene matches: 15. The CDR3 is made up of 17 amino acids. CDR3: CASSRRTFGQGRYEQYF. For the CDR3, the DNA is TGCGCCAGCAGCCGACGAACCTTCGGACAGGGACGATACGAGCAGTACTTC.